This TCR beta chain was sequenced during a study of cytomegalovirus exposure and HLA in healthy donors. Whole-study findings and limits: Later work found most CMV-associated TCR beta chains apparently HLA-restricted.

PCR primers comprised 60 Vbeta and 13 Jbeta primers. The table came from immunoSEQ multiplex PCR; TCRdb's copy has only in-frame clones and leaves some out. The table includes under 200,000 clones, about 12% detected once. CDR3 length: 15 amino acids. Per germline, CDR1 LGHNA and CDR2 YSLEER. J was trimmed by 5 bases and V by 2 bases; bases with no gene match: 6. This clone was seen more than once but under ten times. Its antigen remains unknown. The genes are TRBV4-3 and TRBJ1-1; 9 nucleotides align to TRBD1. The receptor was isolated from a man aged 45-65 years in good health and CMV-seropositive. Material: PBMCs. The CDR3 sequence is CASSQSRGQGTEAFF. CDR3 coding DNA: TGCGCCAGCAGCCAATCTCGCGGACAGGGGACTGAAGCTTTCTTT.